This TCR beta chain was captured by sequencing in a study of blood T cell repertoires in COVID-19. Study background: The United States, Italy and Spain supplied acute and convalescent COVID-19 samples. PBMCs, B-cell-depleted T cells, or T cells were the source of the cDNA or gDNA that made up the material.

In the original analysis: Amplifying reference gene primers gave estimates of nucleated cell counts. TCRdb's copy holds only in-frame clones and misses some; the assay was immunoSEQ multiplex PCR. V and J calls and clone size come straight from that table; D and trimming were deduced from the DNA. The sample has 45,000 to 55,000 clones, roughly two thirds seen once. The germline V gene encodes CDR1 LGHDT and CDR2 YNNKEL (reference sequence). V lost 2 bases to trimming and J lost 7 bases; unmatched junction nucleotides: 7. The length of the CDR3 is 15 residues. The origin of this receptor is a woman between 65 and 79 years old with acute or convalescent COVID-19. Material for sequencing was peripheral blood. This chain joins TRBV3-1 (or the pseudogene TRBV3-2) and TRBJ1-4, with 7 bases matching TRBD1. CDR3 sequence reads: CASSQQTGPGEKLFF. CDR3 coding DNA: TGTGCCAGCAGCCAACAGACAGGGCCGGGTGAAAAACTGTTTTTT.